The rows below give T cell receptor beta chains drawn from one sample of a study of a mutant IDH1 vaccine in newly diagnosed glioma. Libraries were prepared by immunoSEQ multiplex PCR; TCRdb keeps only in-frame clonotypes and omits some of them. The sample lists roughly 35,000 clones, about nine tenths occurring once. The specimen was PBMCs, collected from a glioma patient treated with radiotherapy, temozolomide or both. Receptors were obtained from a woman aged 40 to 50 with glioma. Both conserved end residues are part of each CDR3. D genes are given only for firm matches. Expanded clones are given a class, and other clones once, few, many or no size at all.

j_call: TRBJ2-5
v_call: TRBV29-1
d_call: -
clone_size: -
cdr3_length: 12
cdr3_aa: CSGGEYQETQYF
cdr3_nt: TGCAGCGGCGGAGAATACCAAGAGACCCAGTACTTC

j_call: TRBJ2-4
v_call: TRBV4-1
d_call: -
clone_size: -
cdr3_length: 16
cdr3_aa: CASSMGVVLAKNIQYF
cdr3_nt: TGCGCCAGCAGCATGGGGGTTGTTTTGGCCAAAAACATTCAGTACTTC

j_call: TRBJ2-7
v_call: TRBV5-1
d_call: -
clone_size: -
cdr3_length: 15
cdr3_aa: CASSLEGGGTYEQYF
cdr3_nt: TGCGCCAGCAGCTTGGAAGGAGGCGGGACCTACGAGCAGTACTTC

j_call: TRBJ2-2
v_call: TRBV25-1
d_call: -
clone_size: -
cdr3_length: 14
cdr3_aa: CASSRQGNTGELFF
cdr3_nt: TGTGCCAGTTCACGGCAGGGGAACACCGGGGAGCTGTTTTTT

j_call: TRBJ1-1
v_call: TRBV30
d_call: -
clone_size: -
cdr3_length: 12
cdr3_aa: CAWSVKPTEAFF
cdr3_nt: TGTGCCTGGAGTGTAAAACCCACTGAAGCTTTCTTT

j_call: TRBJ1-6
v_call: TRBV11-2
d_call: TRBD1
clone_size: -
cdr3_length: 16
cdr3_aa: CASSLARQGGNSPLHF
cdr3_nt: TGTGCCAGCAGCTTAGCCCGACAGGGTGGTAATTCACCCCTCCACTTT

j_call: TRBJ2-7
v_call: TRBV11-1
d_call: TRBD2
clone_size: -
cdr3_length: 16
cdr3_aa: CASSLATGLVTYEQYF
cdr3_nt: TGTGCCAGCAGCTTAGCAACGGGACTAGTAACCTACGAGCAGTACTTC

j_call: TRBJ2-3
v_call: TRBV2
d_call: -
clone_size: -
cdr3_length: 13
cdr3_aa: CASKFTPTDTQYF
cdr3_nt: TGTGCCAGCAAATTTACCCCCACAGATACGCAGTATTTT

j_call: TRBJ1-2
v_call: TRBV6-5
d_call: -
clone_size: -
cdr3_length: 12
cdr3_aa: CASSYSGVGYTF
cdr3_nt: TGTGCCAGCAGTTACTCGGGGGTTGGCTACACCTTC

j_call: TRBJ1-1
v_call: TRBV15
d_call: TRBD1
clone_size: once
cdr3_length: 17
cdr3_aa: CATSRAGTGGKNTEAFF
cdr3_nt: TGTGCCACCAGCAGGGCCGGGACAGGGGGTAAGAACACTGAAGCTTTCTTT

j_call: TRBJ2-7
v_call: TRBV7-7
d_call: TRBD2
clone_size: -
cdr3_length: 13
cdr3_aa: CASRGLATYEQYF
cdr3_nt: TGTGCCAGCCGGGGACTAGCTACCTACGAGCAGTACTTC

j_call: TRBJ2-1
v_call: TRBV29-1
d_call: -
clone_size: -
cdr3_length: 14
cdr3_aa: CSVVSSGTYNEQFF
cdr3_nt: TGCAGCGTTGTTTCGTCCGGGACTTACAATGAGCAGTTCTTC

j_call: TRBJ2-5
v_call: TRBV2
d_call: -
clone_size: -
cdr3_length: 10
cdr3_aa: CASTTETQYF
cdr3_nt: TGTGCCAGCACTACCGAGACCCAGTACTTC

j_call: TRBJ2-1
v_call: TRBV29-1
d_call: TRBD1
clone_size: once
cdr3_length: 15
cdr3_aa: CSVEYRDSVYNEQFF
cdr3_nt: TGCAGCGTTGAATATCGGGACAGCGTTTACAATGAGCAGTTCTTC

j_call: TRBJ2-2
v_call: TRBV28
d_call: -
clone_size: -
cdr3_length: 13
cdr3_aa: CASSFRAFGELFF
cdr3_nt: TGTGCCAGCAGTTTTCGAGCGTTCGGGGAGCTGTTTTTT

j_call: TRBJ2-7
v_call: TRBV5-6
d_call: -
clone_size: -
cdr3_length: 12
cdr3_aa: CASSLATYEQYF
cdr3_nt: TGTGCCAGCAGCTTGGCCACCTACGAGCAGTACTTC

j_call: TRBJ2-3
v_call: TRBV11-3
d_call: -
clone_size: -
cdr3_length: 14
cdr3_aa: CASSLGGSTDTQYF
cdr3_nt: TGTGCCAGCAGCTTGGGGGGAAGCACAGATACGCAGTATTTT

j_call: TRBJ2-3
v_call: TRBV18
d_call: -
clone_size: -
cdr3_length: 14
cdr3_aa: CASSPGRSTDTQYF
cdr3_nt: TGTGCCAGCTCACCCGGTCGGAGCACAGATACGCAGTATTTT

j_call: TRBJ2-3
v_call: TRBV30
d_call: -
clone_size: -
cdr3_length: 15
cdr3_aa: CAWSTGTITTDTQYF
cdr3_nt: TGTGCCTGGAGCACCGGGACAATAACGACAGATACGCAGTATTTT

j_call: TRBJ1-1
v_call: TRBV2
d_call: -
clone_size: -
cdr3_length: 15
cdr3_aa: CASLFIAAMNTEAFF
cdr3_nt: TGTGCCAGCCTTTTTATTGCGGCGATGAACACTGAAGCTTTCTTT

j_call: TRBJ2-7
v_call: TRBV6-5
d_call: TRBD1
clone_size: -
cdr3_length: 14
cdr3_aa: CASSPSGTGDEQYF
cdr3_nt: TGTGCCAGCAGTCCTTCCGGGACAGGGGACGAGCAGTACTTC

j_call: TRBJ2-2
v_call: TRBV18
d_call: -
clone_size: once
cdr3_length: 15
cdr3_aa: CASSPQEGGTGELFF
cdr3_nt: TGTGCCAGCTCACCACAGGAGGGTGGCACCGGGGAGCTGTTTTTT

j_call: TRBJ1-5
v_call: TRBV25-1
d_call: -
clone_size: -
cdr3_length: 17
cdr3_aa: CASSGPWRGYSNQPQHF
cdr3_nt: TGTGCCAGCAGTGGGCCCTGGAGAGGGTATAGCAATCAGCCCCAGCATTTT

j_call: TRBJ1-2
v_call: TRBV7-2
d_call: TRBD1
clone_size: few
cdr3_length: 14
cdr3_aa: CASSLGDRYYGYTF
cdr3_nt: TGTGCCAGCAGCTTAGGGGACAGATACTATGGCTACACCTTC

j_call: TRBJ2-2
v_call: TRBV5-6
d_call: -
clone_size: -
cdr3_length: 13
cdr3_aa: CASTSTNTGELFF
cdr3_nt: TGTGCCAGCACCTCCACGAACACCGGGGAGCTGTTTTTT

j_call: TRBJ2-5
v_call: TRBV5-1
d_call: TRBD1
clone_size: -
cdr3_length: 21
cdr3_aa: CASSSRTSGTGRSTRKETQYF
cdr3_nt: TGCGCCAGCAGCAGCAGGACTTCCGGGACAGGGCGCTCGACAAGGAAAGAGACCCAGTACTTC

j_call: TRBJ2-7
v_call: TRBV5-1
d_call: -
clone_size: once
cdr3_length: 16
cdr3_aa: CASTPGGSRSSYEQYF
cdr3_nt: TGCGCCAGCACCCCGGGGGGCAGCAGGAGCTCCTACGAGCAGTACTTC

j_call: TRBJ1-4
v_call: TRBV25-1
d_call: -
clone_size: -
cdr3_length: 16
cdr3_aa: CASSDRPGHIKEKLFF
cdr3_nt: TGTGCCAGCAGTGACCGACCGGGACACATCAAGGAAAAACTGTTTTTT